This entry concerns a single TCR beta chain. No antigen is known for it. The sample belongs to a study of cytomegalovirus exposure and HLA in healthy donors. General study points: The availability of immune exposure information extended only to CMV serostatus.

Vbeta (60) and Jbeta (13) primers were used in the PCR. Sequencing used immunoSEQ multiplex PCR; TCRdb keeps in-frame clones, though not all of them. Here the sample spans about 83,000 clones, over 70% being singletons. The CDR3 covers 12 residues. Germline CDR1 is MNHEY and CDR2 is SVGAGI. V dropped 11 bases and J dropped 5 bases, with 15 bases sitting between them. Despite likely unrecorded immune exposures, the donors were nominally healthy at the time of sampling. The chain couples TRBV6-5 to TRBJ1-2; perhaps TRBD1 as D (6 bases). The sample taken for sequencing was PBMCs. This receptor was obtained from a man younger than 30 in good health and CMV-seropositive. CDR3 bases: TGTGCCGCCGCGGGGGCCCAATATGGCTACACCTTC. Amino acids: CAAAGAQYGYTF.